This T cell receptor beta chain was identified in a study of beta chain features in type 1 diabetes. Since all of the isolated RNA was reverse transcribed, expressed TCRB transcripts were what got sequenced. The repertoire was sequenced with immunoSEQ multiplex PCR; TCRdb's copy has only in-frame clones and lacks some. The repertoire holds more than 300,000 clones, around a tenth seen once, with roughly 0.6% in the top ten. The germline V gene has CDR1 SGHTA and CDR2 FQGNSA. The CDR3 loop spans 17 amino acids. Losses at the gene ends were 5 bases for V and 0 bases for J; bases not matched to a gene: 10. General study points: Shorter TCRB CDR3s, moderately but significantly so, marked every one of the four CD4+ subsets in Type 1 diabetes patients.

This clone has more than one count but fewer than ten. Antigen specificity is unknown. The TCR was taken from a man aged 30 to 45 with type 1 diabetes. The sequenced material came from central memory CD4+ T cells from blood. The gene calls are TRBV7-2 and TRBJ1-3, with 7 bases fitting TRBD1. Here the CDR3 DNA reads TGTGCCAGCAGCACGGGACAGACTTCACTCTCTGGAAACACCATATATTTT. Its protein is CASSTGQTSLSGNTIYF.